This TCR beta chain was sequenced in a study of CD8 T cells in ankylosing spondylitis (dated by TCRdb to the late 2010s). For context, the study as a whole: T cell receptor beta repertoires were profiled in healthy donors and ankylosing spondylitis patients so that disease-linked TCR variants could be found. Peripheral blood samples were taken, and synovial fluid was additionally collected from ankylosing spondylitis patients. The full study cohort comprised about 24 ankylosing spondylitis patients and roughly 110 healthy donors. Broader findings and caveats from the paper: The disease-linked clones were reported as significantly enriched in matched synovial fluid samples from ankylosing spondylitis patients. Blood from ankylosing spondylitis patients appeared to be characterized by a TCR beta motif made up of about 8 highly homologous amino acid variants. The disease-linked clones had a CD8+ phenotype and were found at relatively low frequencies in peripheral blood. Some TCR beta motif variants had previously been reported in synovial fluid and blood of reactive arthritis patients, which suggested common disease-initiation mechanisms.

The CDR1 and CDR2 encoded by the germline V gene (reference sequence) are MNHEY and SMNVEV. The CDR3 numbers 17 residues from cysteine through phenylalanine. Of the read, only the CDR3 DNA is kept; its 51 bases are in frame from base 1. From V the trimming removes 5 bases and from J it removes 6 bases, while the gene matches leave 14 bases of the junction unaccounted for. Instrument on record: Illumina HiSeq 2500. TCR beta libraries were prepared by quantitative 5'-RACE with molecular barcodes. Processing in the source paper ran as follows. Disease-linked TCR variants were identified with a new computational method built on a probabilistic model of VDJ rearrangement. In-frame beta chains were kept once TCRdb had trimmed the public reads at Q25 with fastp and called clones with MiXCR. All rows with the same CDR3 protein become a single entry with the most common DNA and genes. For this entry, the V and J calls and clone size follow TCRdb and not the study's own pipeline. The sample includes roughly 130,000 distinct CDR3 sequences, with 7.5% to 9.5% observed a single time. The top ten hold approximately 6.8% of the sample.

Synovial fluid samples were matched to blood samples from the same ankylosing spondylitis patients. This clonotype appeared many times. This clone's antigen is unknown. One base away there is no much larger clone; base qualities are not given. Sequencing was done on a sample of synovial fluid, either unsorted or a sorted T cell fraction (not recorded which). The origin of this receptor is a male donor with ankylosing spondylitis. Here the chain combines TRBV27 and TRBJ2-1, with 9 bases in between that match TRBD1. The nucleotide sequence reads as follows: TGTGCCAGCAGTCGGCGACCCGGGACAGGGTCGCTCAATGAGCAGTTCTTC. This gives the protein CASSRRPGTGSLNEQFF.